Below, 7 T cell receptor beta chains from the same sample are listed, as sequenced in a study of monozygotic twins with inflammatory bowel disease. TCRdb reanalyzed the 5' RACE reads, giving one entry per CDR3 protein sequence and no DNA. Here the sample table reports around 410,000 distinct CDR3 sequences. Sequences were obtained from blood. All receptors derive from a human donor with ulcerative colitis or Crohn's disease, or a healthy co-twin of an affected twin (not recorded which).

This chain links TRBV6-5 with TRBJ2-2; TCRdb outputs TRBD2, but without DNA this stays unchecked. Looked up from germline, CDR1 is MNHEY and CDR2 is SVGAGI. There are 15 residues in the CDR3. The chain's CDR3 is CASSYGPSNTGELFF.

This sequence joins TRBV6-1 and TRBJ2-1; the TCRdb call, TRBD2, lacks DNA for checking. The germline V gene has CDR1 MNHNS and CDR2 SASEGT. The CDR3 runs 15 residues. This chain's CDR3 is CASSESRLGHNEQFF.

This chain joins TRBV5-6 and TRBJ2-1; TCRdb names TRBD2, which stays unverified in the absence of DNA. The CDR3 length is 16 residues. Germline-derived CDR1 and CDR2 are SGHDT and YYEEEE. The CDR3 protein is CASSLWRTSGNREQFF. Together with reference TRBV5-6 and TRBJ2-1, the CDR3 gives the full variable domain: DAGVTQSPTHLIKTRGQQVTLRCSPKSGHDTVSWYQQALGQGPQFIFQYYEEEERQRGNFPDRFSGHQFPNYSSELNVNALLLGDSALYLCASSLWRTSGNREQFFGPGTRLTVL.

The chain carries TRBV20-1 and TRBJ2-7; as DNA is missing, the TRBD1 call by TCRdb cannot be tested. The germline V gene encodes CDR1 DFQATT and CDR2 SNEGSKA (reference sequence). CDR3 size: 14 residues. The CDR3 region is CSANPPGVAYEQYF.

This rearrangement joins TRBV7-2 to TRBJ1-3; with no DNA, the TCRdb D assignment of TRBD1 cannot be verified. The CDR3 spans 15 residues. Germline CDR1 and CDR2: SGHTA and FQGNSA. CDR3 sequence reads: CASSFGQGKGNTIYF.

J is TRBJ2-5 and V is TRBV20-1; lacking DNA, the TRBD2 call made by TCRdb goes unchecked. This CDR3 has 16 amino acids. Germline CDR1 is DFQATT and CDR2 is SNEGSKA (reference sequence). Here the CDR3 reads CSAPPLGTSVLETQYF.

The J gene is TRBJ1-1, the V gene TRBV10-3. This CDR3 is built from 13 residues. Germline V gene sequence: CDR1 ENHRY, CDR2 SYGVKD. The chain's CDR3 is CAIRDSFNTEAFF.